One T cell receptor (beta chain) is described in this entry. What it binds is not known. This specimen comes from a study of T cell responses to AZD1222 COVID-19 vaccine. Study information: Second-dose recipients at about 4 or about 12 weeks were treated as one pooled group.

Only in-frame clones appear in the TCRdb table, and some are missing; sequencing was by immunoSEQ multiplex PCR. The sample yields under 200,000 clones, about nine tenths seen once. Deletions cut 4 bases from V and 0 bases from J, with 7 bases between. The CDR3 totals 15 residues. CDR1 and CDR2 from the germline V gene are SGHDN and FVKESK. Study-level results: Donors were chiefly white British, with a greater number of females, and clonal diversity was perhaps underestimated. Regions 160-218 and 743-854 held dominance among vaccine-associated CD4 TCRs, which spanned spike.

The source was peripheral blood, collected on day 0 of AZD1222 vaccination. The chain is built from TRBV14 and TRBJ1-6; D remains ambiguous. This TCR was recovered from an adult in good health. CDR3 sequence (DNA): TGTGCCAGCAGCCGGTCGGTCTCCTATAATTCACCCCTCCACTTT. Protein sequence: CASSRSVSYNSPLHF.